The T cell receptor (beta chain) under discussion was sequenced for a study of CD8 T cells in Susac syndrome. This CDR3 has 18 residues. The J segment lost 0 bases and the V segment lost 0 bases, leaving 4 bases of the junction unmatched. CDR1 and CDR2 from the germline V gene are SGHNT and YYREEE (reference sequence). Random hexamers primed reverse transcription of about 0.5 to 1 ug RNA. MiXCR, applied by TCRdb to the immunoSEQ multiplex PCR reads, yields one record per CDR3 protein. The sample includes roughly 200,000 distinct CDR3 sequences, 95% of them seen just once. TEMRA cells were FACS-enriched, with CD8+ and CD4+ T cells isolated negatively.

This rearrangement joins TRBV5-4 to TRBJ2-6; 9 bases are a match to TRBD1. The sample consisted of CD4+ T cells from PBMCs. This clonotype originated in a human donor with multiple sclerosis. CDR3 in amino acids: CASSLGSTGGSGANVLTF. The CDR3 nucleotides read TGTGCCAGCAGCTTGGGCTCGACAGGGGGCTCTGGGGCCAACGTCCTGACTTTC.